This entry features one T cell receptor beta chain sequence. Deletions cut 8 bases from V and 0 bases from J, with 25 bases between. This CDR3 is 19 amino acids long. Germline-derived CDR1 and CDR2 are MDHEN and SYDVKM. The data were produced by immunoSEQ multiplex PCR, yet TCRdb's version contains in-frame clones alone and is incomplete. Here the sample spans 500,000 to 550,000 clones, about 84% being singletons. These data are taken from a study of shared T cell receptors in the human thymus. In addition, the sample was reused for a study of human thymus T cells. This second study says: It was healthy Finnish infants having corrective surgery for congenital heart defects who were the donors. Corrective heart surgery yielded the resections from which the thymus tissue came. Thymic repertoires of unrelated individuals were reported in related research to overlap highly.

The sequence derives from a boy under two years old with a congenital heart defect. Sequencing used thymocytes. V usage is TRBV28 and J usage is TRBJ2-2, with D possibly TRBD2 on 6 matching bases. CDR3 DNA sequence: TGTGCCAGCTCCGTGTGGTGGGACTTTCGAATACCGAACACCGGGGAGCTGTTTTTT. It translates to CASSVWWDFRIPNTGELFF.